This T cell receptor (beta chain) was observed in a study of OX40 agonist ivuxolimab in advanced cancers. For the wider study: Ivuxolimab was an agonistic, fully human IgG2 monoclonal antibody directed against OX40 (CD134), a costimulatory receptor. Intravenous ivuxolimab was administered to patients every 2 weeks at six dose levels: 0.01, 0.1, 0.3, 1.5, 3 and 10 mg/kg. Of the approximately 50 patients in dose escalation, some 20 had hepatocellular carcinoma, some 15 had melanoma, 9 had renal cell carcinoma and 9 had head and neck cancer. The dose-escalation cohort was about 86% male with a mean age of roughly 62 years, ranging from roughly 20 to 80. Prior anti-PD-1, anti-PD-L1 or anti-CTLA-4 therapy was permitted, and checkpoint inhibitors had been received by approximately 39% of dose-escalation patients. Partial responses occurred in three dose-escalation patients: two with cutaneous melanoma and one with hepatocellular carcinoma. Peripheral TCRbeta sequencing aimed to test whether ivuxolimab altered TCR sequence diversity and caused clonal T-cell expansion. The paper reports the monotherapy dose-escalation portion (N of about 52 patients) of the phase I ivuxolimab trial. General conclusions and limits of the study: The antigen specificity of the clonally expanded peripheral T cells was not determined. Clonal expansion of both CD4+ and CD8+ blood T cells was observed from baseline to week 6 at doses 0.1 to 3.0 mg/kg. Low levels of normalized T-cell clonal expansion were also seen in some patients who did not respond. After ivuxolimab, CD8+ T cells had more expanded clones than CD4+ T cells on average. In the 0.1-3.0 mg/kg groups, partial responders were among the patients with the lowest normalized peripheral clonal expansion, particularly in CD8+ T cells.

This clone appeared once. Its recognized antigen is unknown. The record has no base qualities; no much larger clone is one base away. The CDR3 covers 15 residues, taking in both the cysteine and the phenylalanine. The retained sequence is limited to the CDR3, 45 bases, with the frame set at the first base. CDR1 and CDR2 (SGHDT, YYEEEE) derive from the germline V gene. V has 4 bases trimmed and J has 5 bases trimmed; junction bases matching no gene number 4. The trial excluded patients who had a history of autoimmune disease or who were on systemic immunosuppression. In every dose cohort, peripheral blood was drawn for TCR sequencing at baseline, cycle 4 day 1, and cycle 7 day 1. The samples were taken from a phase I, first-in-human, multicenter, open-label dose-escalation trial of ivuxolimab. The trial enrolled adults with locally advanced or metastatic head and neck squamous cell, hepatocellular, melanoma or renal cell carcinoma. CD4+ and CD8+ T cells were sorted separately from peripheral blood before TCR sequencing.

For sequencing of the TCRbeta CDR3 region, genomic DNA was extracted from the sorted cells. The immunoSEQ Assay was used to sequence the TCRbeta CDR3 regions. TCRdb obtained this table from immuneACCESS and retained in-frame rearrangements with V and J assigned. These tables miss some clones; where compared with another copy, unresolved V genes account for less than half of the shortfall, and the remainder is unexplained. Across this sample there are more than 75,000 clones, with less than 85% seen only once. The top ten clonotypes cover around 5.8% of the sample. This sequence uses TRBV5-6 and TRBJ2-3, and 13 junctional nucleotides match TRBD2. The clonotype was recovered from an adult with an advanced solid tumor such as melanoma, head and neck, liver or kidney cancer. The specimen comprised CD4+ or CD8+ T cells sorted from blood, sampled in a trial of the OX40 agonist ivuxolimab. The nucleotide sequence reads TGTGCCAGCAGCCTCGGACTAGCGGGGGAAGATACGCAGTATTTT. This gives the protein CASSLGLAGEDTQYF.